The 24 T cell receptor beta chains given below trace back to one sample, sequenced in a study of blood T cell repertoires in COVID-19. The data were produced by immunoSEQ multiplex PCR, yet TCRdb's version contains in-frame clones alone and is incomplete. This table holds 94,000 or so clones, around 83% found once. Sequences were obtained from peripheral blood. The receptors come from a man aged 60 to 69 with acute or convalescent COVID-19.

J is TRBJ2-7 and V is TRBV4-2, with unresolved D. Germline CDR1 LGHNA, CDR2 YNFKEQ. With 0 bases removed from V and 0 bases from J, the gap between germline ends came to 9 bases. The length of the CDR3 is 15 residues. CDR3 protein: CASSQELSGSYEQYF. CDR3 bases: TGTGCCAGCAGCCAAGAGCTGTCAGGCTCCTACGAGCAGTACTTC.

The chain uses TRBV11-3 and TRBJ1-1; TRBD1 matches 7 bases. The germline CDR1 and CDR2 sequences are SGHNT and YENEEA. CDR3 size: 13 residues. Trimming removed 5 bases from V and 6 bases from J; junction bases left unmatched: 6. The CDR3 region has the DNA TGTGCCAGCAGCCCTGGGGACAGATCTGAAGCTTTCTTT. It encodes CASSPGDRSEAFF.

There are many counts of this clone. This chain links TRBV27 with TRBJ2-2, with 8 nucleotides matching TRBD2. V was clipped by 5 bases and J by 6 bases; unmatched bases: 2. In germline, CDR1 is MNHEY, CDR2 SMNVEV (reference sequence). This CDR3 is built from 13 residues. CDR3 DNA sequence: TGTGCCAGCAGTCCGACTAGCGCCGGGGAGCTGTTTTTT. The encoded protein is CASSPTSAGELFF.

This chain connects TRBV6-5 to TRBJ1-1, with 7 bases lining up with TRBD1. Germline lookup yields CDR1 MNHEY and CDR2 SVGAGI. The CDR3 loop spans 15 amino acids. Trimming took 5 bases from V and 2 from J; bases not matched to a gene: 8. This CDR3 is CASSPWTGDNTEAFF. CDR3 in DNA: TGTGCCAGCAGTCCCTGGACAGGAGACAACACTGAAGCTTTCTTT.

V is TRBV28 and J is TRBJ2-7, with 7 bases fitting TRBD2. This CDR3 region has 13 residues. The junction had 10 bases not matched to a gene; V was cut back by 8 bases and J by 6 bases. Germline lookup yields CDR1 MDHEN and CDR2 SYDVKM. CDR3 nucleotide sequence: TGTGCCAGCGACTCGGGGGGAAAGACCGAGCAGTACTTC. The encoded protein is CASDSGGKTEQYF.

A single count supports this clone. This chain uses TRBV5-4 with TRBJ2-5; TRBD2 is a possible D gene (6 bases). Deletions cut 0 bases from V and 2 bases from J, with 14 bases between. This CDR3 has 16 amino acids. CDR1 is SGHNT and CDR2 is YYREEE in the germline V gene (reference sequence). The CDR3 sequence is CASSLAGGITQETQYF. CDR3 DNA sequence: TGTGCCAGCAGCTTGGCTGGGGGGATTACACAAGAGACCCAGTACTTC.

The chain couples TRBV19 to TRBJ1-5; D is possibly TRBD1 (5 bases). The germline V and J ends were trimmed by 2 bases and 1 base, with 9 bases remaining between them. The CDR3 extends over 15 amino acids. Germline V lookup: CDR1 LNHDA, CDR2 SQIVND (reference sequence). The CDR3 DNA follows: TGTGCCAGTAGTATATCAGGGAGGAGCAATCAGCCCCAGCATTTT. This gives the protein CASSISGRSNQPQHF.

The CDR3 is CASSSDRDGQTQYF. As DNA, the CDR3 is TGTGCCAGCAGTTCCGACAGGGACGGACAGACCCAGTACTTC. The V gene is TRBV2, the J gene TRBJ2-5; 7 bases fit TRBD1. Per the germline V gene, CDR1 is SNHLY and CDR2 is FYNNEI. CDR3 length: 14 residues. The V and J ends lost 5 bases and 6 bases, in that order; junction bases with no gene match: 9. The whole variable domain, remainder taken from reference TRBV2 and TRBJ2-5, is EPEVTQTPSHQVTQMGQEVILRCVPISNHLYFYWYRQILGQKVEFLVSFYNNEISEKSEIFDDQFSVERPDGSNFTLKIRSTKLEDSAMYFCASSSDRDGQTQYFGPGTRLLVL.

This clone is a singleton in its sample. The chain is built from TRBV19 and TRBJ1-2; the match to TRBD1 covers 12 bases. The CDR3 spans 17 residues. Germline lookup yields CDR1 LNHDA and CDR2 SQIVND (reference sequence). V gave up 1 base and J gave up 4 bases; unmatched junction bases: 7. The CDR3 sequence: CASSIGSPGQGAYGYTF. The CDR3 DNA reads TGTGCCAGTAGTATAGGGTCTCCGGGACAGGGGGCCTATGGCTACACCTTC.

The genes are TRBV5-1 and TRBJ1-4; perhaps TRBD1 as D (5 bases). This CDR3 is built from 17 residues. Looked up from germline, CDR1 is SGHRS and CDR2 is YFSETQ. V was cut by 1 base and J by 8 bases, with 21 bases left in between. CDR3 sequence reads: CASSLSLSSNGGEKLFF. The CDR3 DNA sequence: TGCGCCAGCAGCTTGTCGCTGTCTTCTAACGGGGGAGAAAAACTGTTTTTT. The whole variable domain, filled in from reference TRBV5-1 and TRBJ1-4, reads KAGVTQTPRYLIKTRGQQVTLSCSPISGHRSVSWYQQTPGQGLQFLFEYFSETQRNKGNFPGRFSGRQFSNSRSEMNVSTLELGDSALYLCASSLSLSSNGGEKLFFGSGTQLSVL.

This chain links TRBV5-1 with TRBJ1-1; D is uncertain. The germline V and J ends were trimmed by 2 bases and 1 base, with 6 bases remaining between them. Germline values: CDR1 SGHRS, CDR2 YFSETQ. The CDR3 length is 13 residues. Here the CDR3 reads CASSLRQNTEAFF. The CDR3, as DNA: TGCGCCAGCAGCTTACGACAGAACACTGAAGCTTTCTTT.

The chain recombines TRBV7-2 with TRBJ1-1, with unresolved D. Germline CDR1 and CDR2: SGHTA and FQGNSA. Trimming pared 7 bases from V and 8 bases from J, leaving 14 bases between. CDR3 length equals 12 residues. CDR3 loop: CASIVRQNEAFF. In DNA, the CDR3 is TGTGCCAGCATCGTGAGGCAAAACGAAGCTTTCTTT.

This chain uses TRBV6-5 with TRBJ1-2; the match to TRBD1 covers 8 bases. Losses at the gene ends were 6 bases for V and 0 bases for J; bases not matched to a gene: 6. Germline V gene data show CDR1 as MNHEY and CDR2 as SVGAGI. The CDR3 runs 15 residues. The DNA for the CDR3 is TGTGCCAGCAGGGATGACAGGGGCGCTAACTATGGCTACACCTTC. This encodes CASRDDRGANYGYTF.

The V call is TRBV7-3, the J call TRBJ2-5; 16 nucleotides agree with TRBD2. After removal of 5 bases from V and 5 bases from J, the junction contained 11 bases not matched to a gene. CDR1 is SGHTA and CDR2 is FQGTGA in the germline V gene. The CDR3 is made up of 18 amino acids. The CDR3 nucleotides read TGTGCCAGCAGCCTGGGACTAGCGGGGGGGCCGTGGATGGAGACCCAGTACTTC. Translated, it gives CASSLGLAGGPWMETQYF.

This rearrangement joins TRBV7-7 to TRBJ2-1; possible D gene TRBD2, 6 bases. V was trimmed by 4 bases and J by 10 bases, leaving 11 bases between them. From germline, CDR1 is SSHAT and CDR2 FNYEAQ (reference sequence). The CDR3 contains 12 residues. The CDR3 DNA follows: TGTGCCAGCAGCTCAACCCGGGGGGAGCAGTTCTTC. It translates to CASSSTRGEQFF.

The rearrangement joins TRBV11-2 to TRBJ1-1; weak D call: TRBD1 (5 bases). The germline CDR1 and CDR2 sequences are SGHAT and FQNNGV. V lost 0 bases, J lost 7 bases, and 9 bases lay in between. The CDR3 totals 13 residues. As DNA, the CDR3 is TGTGCCAGCAGCTTAGAGGGGCGACTTGAAGCTTTCTTT. It is translated as CASSLEGRLEAFF.

V gene TRBV7-9 combines with J gene TRBJ1-5; perhaps TRBD1 as D (5 bases). Trimming stripped 4 bases from V and 4 bases from J, with 11 bases between. The CDR3 runs 14 residues. Germline V gene data show CDR1 as SEHNR and CDR2 as FQNEAQ (reference sequence). Here the CDR3 DNA reads TGTGCCAGCAGCTATGCCGGGACTAATCAGCCCCAGCATTTT. Its protein is CASSYAGTNQPQHF. Using reference TRBV7-9 and TRBJ1-5 for the parts outside the CDR3, the full variable domain is DTGVSQNPRHKITKRGQNVTFRCDPISEHNRLYWYRQTLGQGPEFLTYFQNEAQLEKSRLLSDRFSAERPKGSFSTLEIQRTEQGDSAMYLCASSYAGTNQPQHFGDGTRLSIL.

The chain joins TRBV7-2 to TRBJ1-6; 8 bases are shared with TRBD1. The CDR3 is 16 amino acids. After removal of 5 bases from V and 5 bases from J, the junction contained 8 bases not matched to a gene. Looked up from germline, CDR1 is SGHTA and CDR2 is FQGNSA. The CDR3 loop is CASSAVGTGHNSPLHF. CDR3 sequence (DNA): TGTGCCAGCAGCGCCGTAGGGACAGGTCATAATTCACCCCTCCACTTT.

This clone was detected once. The J gene is TRBJ2-5, the V gene TRBV5-6, with TRBD1 as a possible D gene (5 bases). The V end lost 2 bases, the J end lost 5 bases, and 13 bases lay between the germline ends. The CDR3 contains 14 residues. The germline gives CDR1 SGHDT, CDR2 YYEEEE. As DNA, the CDR3 is TGTGCCAGCAGCTTAGGACAAAGACGGGAGACCCAGTACTTC. Translating gives CASSLGQRRETQYF.

In DNA form, the CDR3 reads TGTGCCAGCAGTTACAGCGGCGGAAATCAGCCCCAGCATTTT. This translates into CASSYSGGNQPQHF. The V call is TRBV6-6, the J call TRBJ1-5, with D unclear. Trimming stripped 2 bases from V and 4 bases from J, with 9 bases between. Per germline, CDR1 MNHNY and CDR2 SVGAGI (reference sequence). This CDR3 contains 14 residues.

This chain joins TRBV5-1 and TRBJ1-3, with 7 nucleotides matching TRBD1. Trimming at V came to 3 bases and at J to 4 bases, leaving 7 bases not matched to a gene. CDR1 is SGHRS, CDR2 YFSETQ, per germline. There are 15 residues in the CDR3. CDR3 in amino acids: CASSSETGRGNTIYF. In nucleotides, the CDR3 is TGCGCCAGCAGCTCAGAGACAGGGCGAGGAAACACCATATATTTT.

The chain is built from TRBV3-1 (or the pseudogene TRBV3-2) and TRBJ2-3; unclear D gene. V was trimmed by 4 bases and J by 2 bases, leaving 10 bases between them. The V gene's germline CDR1 is LGHDT and CDR2 YNNKEL (reference sequence). The CDR3 extends over 14 amino acids. The CDR3 is CASSPRSNTDTQYF. In DNA form, the CDR3 reads TGTGCCAGCAGCCCTAGGTCAAACACAGATACGCAGTATTTT.

The chain links TRBV5-5 to TRBJ2-3, with D possibly being TRBD1 (5 bases). Per the germline V gene, CDR1 is SGHKS and CDR2 is YYEKEE (reference sequence). The length of the CDR3 is 15 residues. V gave up 0 bases and J gave up 0 bases, with 8 bases separating them. This chain's CDR3 is CASSLDRKSTDTQYF. DNA of the CDR3: TGTGCCAGCAGCTTGGACAGGAAGAGCACAGATACGCAGTATTTT.

The V gene is TRBV11-3, the J gene TRBJ2-3; TRBD2 aligns across 13 bases. Germline values: CDR1 SGHNT, CDR2 YENEEA. Unmatched junction bases numbered 5, after V lost 3 bases and J lost 2 bases. The CDR3 sequence is 17 residues long. The CDR3, as DNA: TGTGCCAGCAGCTTGAGGGGACTAGCGGGGAACACAGATACGCAGTATTTT. Translation gives CASSLRGLAGNTDTQYF.